These T cell receptor beta chains were read from a single sample in a study of early T cells in non-severe SARS-CoV-2 infection. One entry per CDR3 protein, called by TCRdb with MiXCR from the 5' RACE reads. The sample has under 80,000 distinct CDR3 sequences; 11% are singletons. The sequenced sample was whole blood. These receptors were taken from an adult who was a healthcare worker with PCR-confirmed SARS-CoV-2 infection or an uninfected control (not recorded which). Both conserved end residues are part of each CDR3. The D gene is left open where the match is weak. Not every row has a clone size; where given, it reads once, few, many or a size class.

>TRBV20-1|-|TRBJ1-2|-
CSARLTANYGYTF
TGCAGTGCTAGGCTGACAGCAAACTATGGCTACACCTTC
>TRBV9|many|TRBJ2-2|TRBD1
CASSAGTAANTGELFF
TGTGCCAGCAGCGCCGGGACAGCCGCGAACACCGGGGAGCTGTTTTTT
>TRBV7-2|many|TRBJ1-5|-
CASSLYGGQPQHF
TGTGCCAGCAGCTTATATGGGGGTCAGCCCCAGCATTTT
>TRBV29-1|many|TRBJ2-7|TRBD2
CSVAGLAGEQYF
TGCAGCGTCGCGGGACTAGCAGGCGAGCAGTACTTC
>TRBV10-1|many|TRBJ1-5|-
CASSAPRDDNQPQHF
TGCGCCAGCAGTGCCCCCAGGGACGACAATCAGCCCCAGCATTTT
>TRBV12-3/TRBV12-4|many|TRBJ2-2|-
CASSPRSLGWSSAGELFF
TGTGCCAGCAGTCCACGTTCTTTAGGATGGAGTTCTGCCGGGGAGCTGTTTTTT
>TRBV3-1|many|TRBJ1-2|-
CASSQDNRLDYGYTF
TGTGCCAGCAGCCAAGATAACAGGTTGGACTATGGCTACACCTTC
>TRBV5-1|many|TRBJ2-1|TRBD2
CASSYAGGSYNEQFF
TGCGCCAGCAGCTATGCGGGGGGGTCCTACAATGAGCAGTTCTTC
>TRBV7-9|-|TRBJ1-1|-
CASSSTREGNTEAFF
TGTGCCAGCAGCTCCACCCGCGAGGGGAACACTGAAGCTTTCTTT
>TRBV12-3/TRBV12-4|many|TRBJ1-6|-
CASSLVRGRNSPLHF
TGTGCCAGCAGTTTAGTACGGGGGCGAAATTCACCCCTCCACTTT
>TRBV5-1|few|TRBJ2-2|-
CASSFGIANTGELFF
TGCGCCAGCAGCTTTGGGATCGCGAACACCGGGGAGCTGTTTTTT
>TRBV7-6|-|TRBJ1-1|-
CASSRFDGARAEAFF
TGTGCCAGCAGCCGTTTCGACGGCGCGAGGGCTGAAGCTTTCTTT
>TRBV6-4|-|TRBJ2-3|TRBD1
CASSGQGADSDTQYF
TGTGCCAGCAGTGGACAGGGGGCGGATTCAGATACGCAGTATTTT
>TRBV24-1|few|TRBJ2-1|TRBD2
CATSVKKLAGGDEQFF
TGTGCCACCAGTGTAAAGAAACTAGCGGGAGGGGATGAGCAGTTCTTC
>TRBV30|many|TRBJ2-5|TRBD2
CAWSVGTSLETQYF
TGTGCCTGGAGTGTGGGGACTAGCCTTGAGACCCAGTACTTC
>TRBV7-9|few|TRBJ1-6|-
CASSFGGAYNSPLHF
TGTGCCAGCAGCTTTGGGGGGGCGTATAATTCACCCCTCCACTTT
>TRBV13|many|TRBJ2-7|TRBD1
CASSSTGFEQYF
TGTGCCAGCAGCTCGACAGGGTTCGAGCAGTACTTC
>TRBV19|many|TRBJ1-5|-
CASSIGGKIYQPQHF
TGTGCCAGTAGTATTGGGGGGAAGATCTATCAGCCCCAGCATTTT
>TRBV5-1|-|TRBJ2-7|TRBD1
CASSTGSSYEQYF
TGCGCCAGCTCGACAGGGAGCTCCTACGAGCAGTACTTC
>TRBV10-3|many|TRBJ2-7|-
CAISESPPSYEQYF
TGTGCCATCAGTGAGTCCCCCCCGTCCTACGAGCAGTACTTC
>TRBV29-1|few|TRBJ2-2|TRBD2
CSVTGLAVTGELFF
TGCAGCGTGACGGGACTAGCGGTCACCGGGGAGCTGTTTTTT